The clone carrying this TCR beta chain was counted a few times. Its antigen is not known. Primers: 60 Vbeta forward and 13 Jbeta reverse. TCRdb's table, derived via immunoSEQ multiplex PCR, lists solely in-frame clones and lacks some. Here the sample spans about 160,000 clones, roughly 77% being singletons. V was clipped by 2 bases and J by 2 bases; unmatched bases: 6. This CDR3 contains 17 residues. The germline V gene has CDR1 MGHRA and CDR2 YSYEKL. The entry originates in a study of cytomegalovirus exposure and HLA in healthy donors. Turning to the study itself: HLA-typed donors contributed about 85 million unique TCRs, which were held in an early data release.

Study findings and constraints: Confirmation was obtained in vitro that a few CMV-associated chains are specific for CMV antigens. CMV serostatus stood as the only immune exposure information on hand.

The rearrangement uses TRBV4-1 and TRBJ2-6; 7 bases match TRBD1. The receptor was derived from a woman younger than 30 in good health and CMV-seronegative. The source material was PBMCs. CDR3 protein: CASSQTQGIAGANVLTF. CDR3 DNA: TGCGCCAGCAGCCAAACACAGGGGATTGCTGGGGCCAACGTCCTGACTTTC.